The clone carrying this T cell receptor beta chain was counted a single time. Here immunoSEQ multiplex PCR was the method, and the copy in TCRdb shows in-frame clones only, minus some. This table holds 60,000 to 65,000 clones, more than 75% found once. Unmatched junction bases numbered 4, after V lost 6 bases and J lost 3 bases. Per germline, CDR1 MNHEY and CDR2 SVGAGI. This CDR3 has 13 amino acids. This sample is part of a study of blood T cell repertoires in COVID-19. Study in general: Some COVID-19 samples were acute and others convalescent; all came from the United States, Italy and Spain. PBMCs, B-cell-depleted T cells, or T cells were the source of the cDNA or gDNA that made up the material.

The source of this sequence is a woman older than 75 with acute or convalescent COVID-19. The chain couples TRBV6-5 to TRBJ1-1; the match to TRBD1 covers 7 bases. Sequenced: peripheral blood. CDR3 protein: CASRTDRDTEAFF. As DNA, the CDR3 is TGTGCCAGCAGGACTGACAGGGACACTGAAGCTTTCTTT.